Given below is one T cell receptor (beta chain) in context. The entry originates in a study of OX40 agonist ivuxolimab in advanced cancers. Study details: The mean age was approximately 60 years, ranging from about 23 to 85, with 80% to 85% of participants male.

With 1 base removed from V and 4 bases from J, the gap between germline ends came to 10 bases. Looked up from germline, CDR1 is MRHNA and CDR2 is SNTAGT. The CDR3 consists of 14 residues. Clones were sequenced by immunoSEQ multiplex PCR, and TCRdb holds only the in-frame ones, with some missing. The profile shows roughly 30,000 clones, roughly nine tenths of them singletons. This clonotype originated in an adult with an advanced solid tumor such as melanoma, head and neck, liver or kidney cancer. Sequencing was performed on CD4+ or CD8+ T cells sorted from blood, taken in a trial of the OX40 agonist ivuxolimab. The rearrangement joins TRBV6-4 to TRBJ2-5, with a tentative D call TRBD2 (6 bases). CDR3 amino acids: CASSDLTRRETQYF. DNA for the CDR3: TGTGCCAGCAGTGACTTGACTAGGCGAGAGACCCAGTACTTC.